The clone carrying this T cell receptor beta chain came up many times. Its antigen remains unknown. The sample originates from a study of human T cells and chemical hapten exposure. The study, taken as a whole, reports: There was no change with DPC sensitization in TCRs above 1 in 1000 frequency. Because all patients had alopecia, their immune responses might differ from healthy ones. Counts of expanded TCRs at PT1 were positively correlated with patch test score.

TCRdb reprocessed the RACE reads with MiXCR, giving one entry per CDR3 protein. The sample has about 140,000 distinct CDR3 sequences, 12% seen once. Looked up from germline, CDR1 is SQVTM and CDR2 is ANQGSEA. V lost 7 bases and J lost 2; bases outside the gene matches: 10. The CDR3 is made up of 15 amino acids. Time point described: patch test 2, 6 weeks after DPC sensitization. Noted treatment: therapeutic diphenylcyclopropenone sensitization with weekly scalp DPC. Blood was drawn before each patch test was applied. Sample: whole blood, taken in connection with sensitization to the hapten diphenylcyclopropenone (DPC). The sequence derives from a woman in her forties or fifties with alopecia areata. Some clones in this sample may be carry-over from other donors' samples. V and J are TRBV29-1 and TRBJ1-2; 10 bases are shared with TRBD1. Here the CDR3 reads CSAQMTGGFNYGYTF. CDR3 nucleotide sequence: TGCAGCGCGCAGATGACAGGGGGCTTCAACTATGGCTACACCTTC.